This entry concerns a single T cell receptor beta chain. Its antigen is undetermined. The CDR3 is 13 residues long. Trimming pared 5 bases from V and 2 bases from J, leaving 10 bases between. The germline gives CDR1 LNHDA, CDR2 SQIVND (reference sequence). This sample is drawn from a study of shared clonotypes between healthy human individuals. Sequencing used immunoSEQ multiplex PCR; TCRdb keeps in-frame clones, though not all of them. Of a few million clones detected, approximately 93% appear once; the ten largest clones hold approximately 0.4%. Overall study results and limits: Limited genetic and exposure-history diversity came from having few donors.

This clonotype originated in a man younger than 30 in good health. Some clones in this sample may be carry-over from other donors' samples. The J gene is TRBJ2-7, the V gene TRBV19; no definite D call. The sample was naive CD4+ T cells from PBMCs. The subset is: CD45RA+ positively selected. The chain's CDR3 is CASSLGIPYEQYF. In DNA, the CDR3 is TGTGCCAGTAGTCTGGGGATTCCCTACGAGCAGTACTTC.